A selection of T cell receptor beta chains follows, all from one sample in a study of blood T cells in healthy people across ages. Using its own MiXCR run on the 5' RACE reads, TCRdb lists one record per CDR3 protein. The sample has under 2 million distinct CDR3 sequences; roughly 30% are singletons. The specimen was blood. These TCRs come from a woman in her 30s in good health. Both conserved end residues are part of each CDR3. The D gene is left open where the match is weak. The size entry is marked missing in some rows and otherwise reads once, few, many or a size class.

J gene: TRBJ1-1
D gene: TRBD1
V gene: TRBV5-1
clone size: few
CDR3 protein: CASSNGQGNTEAFF
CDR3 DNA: TGCGCCAGCAGCAACGGACAGGGGAACACTGAAGCTTTCTTT

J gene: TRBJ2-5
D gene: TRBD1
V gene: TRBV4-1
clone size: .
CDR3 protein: CASRATGAAGTQYF
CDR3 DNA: TGCGCCAGCAGAGCGACAGGGGCCGCGGGGACCCAGTACTTC

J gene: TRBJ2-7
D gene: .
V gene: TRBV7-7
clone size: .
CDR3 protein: CASSLAGGNSQYF
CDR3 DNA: TGTGCCAGCAGCTTAGCTGGGGGAAATAGCCAGTACTTC

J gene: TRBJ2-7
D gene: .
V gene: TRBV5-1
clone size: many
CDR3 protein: CASSSDGYEQYF
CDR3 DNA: TGTGCCAGCAGCTCGGACGGCTACGAGCAGTACTTC

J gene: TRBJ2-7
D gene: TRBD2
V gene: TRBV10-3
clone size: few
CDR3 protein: CAISPTSGAYEQYF
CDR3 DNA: TGTGCCATCAGCCCCACTAGCGGGGCCTACGAGCAGTACTTC

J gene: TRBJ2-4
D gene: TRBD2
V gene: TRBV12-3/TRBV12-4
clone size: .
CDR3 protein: CASGEGSAKNIQYF
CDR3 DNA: TGTGCCAGCGGGGAGGGCTCAGCCAAAAACATTCAGTACTTC

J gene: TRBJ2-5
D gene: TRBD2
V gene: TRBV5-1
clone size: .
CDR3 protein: CVSSGGFETQYF
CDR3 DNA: TGCGTCAGCAGCGGGGGGTTTGAGACCCAGTACTTC

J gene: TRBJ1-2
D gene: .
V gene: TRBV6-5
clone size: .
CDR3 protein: CASCKERGYGYTF
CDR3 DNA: TGTGCCAGCTGTAAAGAGAGGGGCTATGGCTACACCTTC

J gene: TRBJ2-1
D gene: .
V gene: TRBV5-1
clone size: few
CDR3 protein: CASSSRITHNEQFF
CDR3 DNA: TGCGCCAGCAGCTCCCGGATAACACACAATGAGCAGTTCTTC

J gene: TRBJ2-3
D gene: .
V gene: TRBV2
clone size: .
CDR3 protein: CASSEEGGGTPDTQYF
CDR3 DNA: TGTGCCAGCAGTGAAGAAGGGGGGGGCACCCCAGATACGCAGTATTTT

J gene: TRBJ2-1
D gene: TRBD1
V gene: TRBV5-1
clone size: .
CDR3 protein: CASSFRRTGESYNEQFF
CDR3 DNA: TGCGCCAGCAGCTTTAGGAGGACAGGGGAATCCTACAATGAGCAGTTCTTC

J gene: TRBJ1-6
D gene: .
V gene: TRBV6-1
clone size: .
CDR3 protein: CASKEQSYNSPLHF
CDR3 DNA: TGTGCCAGTAAGGAACAGAGTTATAATTCACCCCTCCACTTT

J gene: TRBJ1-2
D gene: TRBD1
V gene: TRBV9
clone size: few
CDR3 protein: CASGTGGTNYGYTF
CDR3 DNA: TGTGCCAGCGGAACAGGGGGCACTAACTATGGCTACACCTTC

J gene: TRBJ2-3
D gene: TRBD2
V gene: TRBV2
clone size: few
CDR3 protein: CASSERAGGTTDTQYF
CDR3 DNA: TGTGCCAGCAGTGAAAGGGCGGGGGGGACCACAGATACGCAGTATTTT

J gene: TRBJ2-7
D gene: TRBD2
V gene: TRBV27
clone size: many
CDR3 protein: CASSSSGASYEQYF
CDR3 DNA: TGTGCCAGCAGCTCTAGCGGGGCCTCCTACGAGCAGTACTTC

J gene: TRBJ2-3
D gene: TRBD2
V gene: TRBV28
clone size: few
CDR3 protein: CASSPSGAVDTQYF
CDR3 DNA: TGTGCCAGCAGTCCTAGCGGTGCGGTGGATACGCAGTATTTT

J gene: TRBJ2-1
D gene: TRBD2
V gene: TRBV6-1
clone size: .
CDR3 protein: CASSVEAGGRDEQFF
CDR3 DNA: TGTGCCAGCAGCGTCGAAGCGGGGGGACGGGATGAGCAGTTCTTC

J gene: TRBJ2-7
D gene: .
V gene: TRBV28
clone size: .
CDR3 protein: CASNIGWRAAYEQYF
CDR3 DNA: TGTGCCAGCAATATTGGTTGGCGGGCAGCCTACGAGCAGTACTTC

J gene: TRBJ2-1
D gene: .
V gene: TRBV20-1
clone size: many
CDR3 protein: CSARLVNEQFF
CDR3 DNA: TGCAGTGCTAGACTAGTGAATGAGCAGTTCTTC

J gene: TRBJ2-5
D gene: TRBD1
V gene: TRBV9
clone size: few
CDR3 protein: CASSVGQGAVETQYF
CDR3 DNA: TGTGCCAGCAGCGTAGGTCAGGGGGCGGTGGAGACCCAGTACTTC

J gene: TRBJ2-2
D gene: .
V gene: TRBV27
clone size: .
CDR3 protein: CASSIRTTNTGELFF
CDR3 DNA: TGTGCCAGCAGTATCAGGACCACGAACACCGGGGAGCTGTTTTTT

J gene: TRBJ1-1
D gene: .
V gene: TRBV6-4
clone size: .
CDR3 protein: CASRRTVSNTEAFF
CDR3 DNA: TGTGCCAGCAGACGGACGGTATCGAACACTGAAGCTTTCTTT

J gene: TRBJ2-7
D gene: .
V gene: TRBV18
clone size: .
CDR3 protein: CASSAREKRVYEQYF
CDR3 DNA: TGTGCCAGCTCAGCCAGAGAAAAAAGAGTCTACGAGCAGTACTTC

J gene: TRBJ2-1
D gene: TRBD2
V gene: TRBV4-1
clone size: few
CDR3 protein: CASSHQGASGRAGNEQFF
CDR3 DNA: TGCGCCAGCAGCCATCAGGGGGCTAGCGGGAGGGCAGGGAATGAGCAGTTCTTC

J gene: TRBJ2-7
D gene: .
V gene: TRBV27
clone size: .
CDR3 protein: CASSFGGEVYF
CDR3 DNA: TGTGCCAGCAGCTTTGGCGGGGAGGTGTACTTC

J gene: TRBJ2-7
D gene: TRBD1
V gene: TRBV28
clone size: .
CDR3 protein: CATHTQGVYEQYF
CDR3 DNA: TGTGCCACCCATACGCAGGGGGTCTACGAGCAGTACTTC

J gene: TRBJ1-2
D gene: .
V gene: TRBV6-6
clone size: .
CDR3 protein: CASADGGIGYTF
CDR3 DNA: TGTGCCAGTGCAGATGGGGGTATTGGCTACACCTTC

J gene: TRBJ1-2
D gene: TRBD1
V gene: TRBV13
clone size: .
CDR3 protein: CAGSPERGPGYTF
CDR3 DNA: TGTGCCGGCAGCCCCGAAAGGGGGCCCGGCTACACCTTC

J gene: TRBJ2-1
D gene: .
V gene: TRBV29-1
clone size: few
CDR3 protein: CSVHGDNSYNEQFF
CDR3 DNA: TGCAGCGTACACGGGGATAACTCCTACAATGAGCAGTTCTTC

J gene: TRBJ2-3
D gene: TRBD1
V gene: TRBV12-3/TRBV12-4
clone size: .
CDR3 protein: CASSLAQAGGASTDTQYF
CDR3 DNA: TGTGCCAGCAGTTTAGCGCAGGCAGGGGGCGCCAGCACAGATACGCAGTATTTT

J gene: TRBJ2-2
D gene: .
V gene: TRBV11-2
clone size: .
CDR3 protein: CASSSWDGNAGELFF
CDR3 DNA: TGTGCCAGCAGCTCGTGGGACGGGAATGCCGGGGAGCTGTTTTTT

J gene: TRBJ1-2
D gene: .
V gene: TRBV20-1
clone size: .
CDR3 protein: CSARTGIGPTGHTF
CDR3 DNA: TGCAGTGCTCGAACCGGGATAGGCCCCACTGGCCACACCTTC

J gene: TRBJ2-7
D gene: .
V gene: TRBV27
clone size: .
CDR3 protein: CASSRGDASYEQYF
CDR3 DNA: TGTGCCAGCAGCAGGGGGGACGCCTCCTACGAGCAGTACTTC

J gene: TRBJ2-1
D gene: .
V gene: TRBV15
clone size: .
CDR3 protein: CATSRGGLGGYNGQFF
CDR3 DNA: TGTGCCACCAGCAGAGGGGGGTTGGGGGGTTACAATGGGCAGTTCTTC

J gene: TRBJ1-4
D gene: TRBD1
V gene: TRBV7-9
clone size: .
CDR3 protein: CASIRQGRGEKLFF
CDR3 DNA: TGTGCCAGCATCCGACAGGGTCGGGGCGAAAAACTGTTTTTT

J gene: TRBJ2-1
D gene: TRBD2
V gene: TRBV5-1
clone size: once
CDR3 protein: CASSYTLAGVNEQFF
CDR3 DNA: TGCGCCAGCAGCTATACCCTAGCGGGGGTTAATGAGCAGTTCTTC

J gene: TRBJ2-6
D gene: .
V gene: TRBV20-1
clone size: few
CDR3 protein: CSAKGHSGANVLTF
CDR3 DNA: TGCAGTGCTAAGGGGCACTCTGGGGCCAACGTCCTGACTTTC

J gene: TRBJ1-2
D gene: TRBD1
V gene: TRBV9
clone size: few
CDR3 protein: CASSVSPGTENYGYTF
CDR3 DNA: TGTGCCAGCAGCGTCTCCCCCGGGACAGAAAACTATGGCTACACCTTC

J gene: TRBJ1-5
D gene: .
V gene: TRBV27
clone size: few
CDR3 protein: CASSSQTEGQPQHF
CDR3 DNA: TGTGCCAGCAGTTCCCAGACAGAGGGTCAGCCCCAGCATTTT

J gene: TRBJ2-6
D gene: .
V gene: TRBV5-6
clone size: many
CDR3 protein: CASSLFGSGANVLTF
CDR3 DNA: TGTGCCAGCAGCTTGTTTGGGTCTGGGGCCAACGTCCTGACTTTC

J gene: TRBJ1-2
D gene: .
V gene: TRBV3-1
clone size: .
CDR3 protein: CASSQGPQGALGYTF
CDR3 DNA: TGTGCCAGCAGCCAAGGACCGCAGGGCGCCCTGGGCTACACCTTC

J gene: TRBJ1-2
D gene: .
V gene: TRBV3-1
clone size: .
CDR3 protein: CASSQERRTDETSYGYTF
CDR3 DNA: TGTGCCAGCAGCCAAGAGAGGAGGACAGATGAGACTTCCTATGGCTACACCTTC

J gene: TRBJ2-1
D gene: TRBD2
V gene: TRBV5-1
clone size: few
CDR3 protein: CASSLRPGRGVNEQFF
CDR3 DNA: TGCGCCAGCAGCTTGAGGCCGGGACGGGGGGTCAATGAGCAGTTCTTC

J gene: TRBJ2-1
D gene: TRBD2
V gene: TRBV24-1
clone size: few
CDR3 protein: CATSDPGLAGYNEQFF
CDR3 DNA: TGTGCCACCAGTGACCCGGGACTAGCGGGATACAATGAGCAGTTCTTC